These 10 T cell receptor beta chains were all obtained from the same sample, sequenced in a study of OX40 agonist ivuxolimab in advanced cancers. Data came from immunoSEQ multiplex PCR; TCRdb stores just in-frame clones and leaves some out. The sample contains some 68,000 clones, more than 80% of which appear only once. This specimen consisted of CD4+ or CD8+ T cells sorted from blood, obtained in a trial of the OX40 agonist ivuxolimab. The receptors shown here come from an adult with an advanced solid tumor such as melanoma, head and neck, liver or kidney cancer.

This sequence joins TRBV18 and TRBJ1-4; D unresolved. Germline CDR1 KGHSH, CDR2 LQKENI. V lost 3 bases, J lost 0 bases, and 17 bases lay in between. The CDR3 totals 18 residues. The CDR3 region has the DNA TGTGCCAGCTCACCCCAACGGGGTGGAATGCCAACTAATGAAAAACTGTTTTTT. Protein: CASSPQRGGMPTNEKLFF.

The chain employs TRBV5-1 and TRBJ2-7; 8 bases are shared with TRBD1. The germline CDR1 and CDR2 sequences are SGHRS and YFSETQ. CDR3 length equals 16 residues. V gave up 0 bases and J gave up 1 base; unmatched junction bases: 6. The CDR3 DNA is TGCGCCAGCAGCTTGGTAGGGACAGGTTCTTCCTACGAGCAGTACTTC. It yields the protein CASSLVGTGSSYEQYF.

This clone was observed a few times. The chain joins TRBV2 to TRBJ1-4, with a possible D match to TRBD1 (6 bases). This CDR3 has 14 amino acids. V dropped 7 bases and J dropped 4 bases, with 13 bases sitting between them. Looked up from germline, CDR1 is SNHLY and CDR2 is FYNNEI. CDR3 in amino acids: CASIRQVNNEKLFF. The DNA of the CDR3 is TGTGCCAGCATTCGACAGGTTAATAATGAAAAACTGTTTTTT. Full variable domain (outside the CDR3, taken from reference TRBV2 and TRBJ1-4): EPEVTQTPSHQVTQMGQEVILRCVPISNHLYFYWYRQILGQKVEFLVSFYNNEISEKSEIFDDQFSVERPDGSNFTLKIRSTKLEDSAMYFCASIRQVNNEKLFFGSGTQLSVL.

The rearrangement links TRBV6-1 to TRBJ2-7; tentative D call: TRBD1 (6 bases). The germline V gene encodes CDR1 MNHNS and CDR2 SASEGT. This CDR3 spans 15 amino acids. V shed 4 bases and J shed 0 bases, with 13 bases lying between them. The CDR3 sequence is CASSVQTGASYEQYF. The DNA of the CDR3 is TGTGCCAGCAGTGTGCAGACAGGAGCCTCCTACGAGCAGTACTTC.

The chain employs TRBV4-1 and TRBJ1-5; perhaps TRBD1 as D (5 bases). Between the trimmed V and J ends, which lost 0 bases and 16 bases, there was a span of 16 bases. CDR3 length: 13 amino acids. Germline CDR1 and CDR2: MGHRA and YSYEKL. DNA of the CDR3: TGCGCCAGCAGCCAAGACCCAAGACAGAGTATACATTTT. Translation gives CASSQDPRQSIHF.

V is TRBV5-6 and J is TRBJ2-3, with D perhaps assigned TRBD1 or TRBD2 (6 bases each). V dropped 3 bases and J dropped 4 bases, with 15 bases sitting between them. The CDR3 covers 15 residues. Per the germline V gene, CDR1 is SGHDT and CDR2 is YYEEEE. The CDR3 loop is CASSSLRRGADTQYF. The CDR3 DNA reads TGTGCCAGCAGCTCGCTCCGGAGGGGGGCAGATACGCAGTATTTT. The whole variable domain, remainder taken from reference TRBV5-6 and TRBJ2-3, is DAGVTQSPTHLIKTRGQQVTLRCSPKSGHDTVSWYQQALGQGPQFIFQYYEEEERQRGNFPDRFSGHQFPNYSSELNVNALLLGDSALYLCASSSLRRGADTQYFGPGTRLTVL.

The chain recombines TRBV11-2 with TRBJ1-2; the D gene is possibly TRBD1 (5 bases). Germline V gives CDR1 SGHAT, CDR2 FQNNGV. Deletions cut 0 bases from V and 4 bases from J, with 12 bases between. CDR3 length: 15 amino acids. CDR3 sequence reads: CASSLDTTVRYGYTF. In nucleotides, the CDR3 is TGTGCCAGCAGCTTAGATACGACAGTACGCTATGGCTACACCTTC.

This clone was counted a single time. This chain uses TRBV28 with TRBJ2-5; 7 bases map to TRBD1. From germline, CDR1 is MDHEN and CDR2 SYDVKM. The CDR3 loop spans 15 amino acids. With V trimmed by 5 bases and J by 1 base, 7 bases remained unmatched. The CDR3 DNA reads TGTGCCAGCAGTCCGCCCGGGACAGCCCAAGAGACCCAGTACTTC. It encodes CASSPPGTAQETQYF.

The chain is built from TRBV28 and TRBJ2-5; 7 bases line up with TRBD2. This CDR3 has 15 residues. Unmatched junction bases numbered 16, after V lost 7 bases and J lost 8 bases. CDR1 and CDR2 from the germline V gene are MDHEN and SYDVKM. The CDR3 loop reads CASTRGDSRVGTQYF. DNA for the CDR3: TGTGCCAGCACCCGGGGGGACTCCCGGGTGGGTACCCAGTACTTC.

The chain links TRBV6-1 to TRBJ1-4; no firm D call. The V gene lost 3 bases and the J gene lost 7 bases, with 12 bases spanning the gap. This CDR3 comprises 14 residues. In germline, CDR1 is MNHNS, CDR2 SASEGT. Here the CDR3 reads CASSDWQLLEKLFF. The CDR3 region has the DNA TGTGCCAGCAGTGACTGGCAGCTCCTTGAAAAACTGTTTTTT.